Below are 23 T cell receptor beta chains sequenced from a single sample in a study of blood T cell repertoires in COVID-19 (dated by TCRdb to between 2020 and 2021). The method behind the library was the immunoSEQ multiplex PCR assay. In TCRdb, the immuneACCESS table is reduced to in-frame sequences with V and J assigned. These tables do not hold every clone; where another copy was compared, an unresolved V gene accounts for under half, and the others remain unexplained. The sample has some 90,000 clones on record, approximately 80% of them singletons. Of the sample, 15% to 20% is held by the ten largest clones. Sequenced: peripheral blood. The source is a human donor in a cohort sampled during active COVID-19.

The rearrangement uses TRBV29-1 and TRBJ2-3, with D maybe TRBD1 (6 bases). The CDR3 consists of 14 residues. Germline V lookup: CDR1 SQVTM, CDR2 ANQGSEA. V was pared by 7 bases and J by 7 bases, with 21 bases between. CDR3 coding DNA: TGCAGCGCCCGAAGACAGGACTCCCCTTATACGCAGTATTTT. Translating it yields CSARRQDSPYTQYF.

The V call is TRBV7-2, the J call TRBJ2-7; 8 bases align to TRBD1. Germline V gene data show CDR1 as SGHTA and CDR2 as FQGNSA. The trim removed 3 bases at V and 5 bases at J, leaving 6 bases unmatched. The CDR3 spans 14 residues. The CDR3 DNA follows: TGTGCCAGCAGCTTCGGACAGGGTCCCCACGAGCAGTACTTC. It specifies CASSFGQGPHEQYF.

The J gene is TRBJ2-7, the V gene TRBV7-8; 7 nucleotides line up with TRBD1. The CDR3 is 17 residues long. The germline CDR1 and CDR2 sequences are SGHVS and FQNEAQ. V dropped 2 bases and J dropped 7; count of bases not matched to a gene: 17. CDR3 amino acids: CASSLSPLGQSGGEQYF. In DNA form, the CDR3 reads TGTGCCAGCAGCTTATCGCCTTTGGGACAGTCAGGTGGGGAGCAGTACTTC.

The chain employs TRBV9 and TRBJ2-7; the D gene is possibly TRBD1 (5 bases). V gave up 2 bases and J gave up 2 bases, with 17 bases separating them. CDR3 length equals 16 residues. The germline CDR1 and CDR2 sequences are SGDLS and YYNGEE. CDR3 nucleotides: TGTGCCAGCAGCGTGGGCCCGGATGTCAGGGCCTACGAGCAGTACTTC. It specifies CASSVGPDVRAYEQYF.

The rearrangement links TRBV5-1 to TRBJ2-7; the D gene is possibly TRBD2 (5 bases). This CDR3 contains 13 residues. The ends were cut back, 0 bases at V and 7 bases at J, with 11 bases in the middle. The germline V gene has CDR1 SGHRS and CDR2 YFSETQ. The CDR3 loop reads CASSLETGSEQYF. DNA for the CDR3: TGCGCCAGCAGCTTGGAAACGGGAAGTGAGCAGTACTTC.

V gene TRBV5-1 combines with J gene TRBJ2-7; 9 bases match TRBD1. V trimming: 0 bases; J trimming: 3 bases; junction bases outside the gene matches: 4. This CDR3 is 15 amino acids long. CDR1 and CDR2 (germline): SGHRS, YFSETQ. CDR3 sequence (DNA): TGCGCCAGCAGCTTGGGCGCGGGACAGGGCTACGAGCAGTACTTC. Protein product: CASSLGAGQGYEQYF. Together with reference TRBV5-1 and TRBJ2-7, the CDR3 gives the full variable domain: KAGVTQTPRYLIKTRGQQVTLSCSPISGHRSVSWYQQTPGQGLQFLFEYFSETQRNKGNFPGRFSGRQFSNSRSEMNVSTLELGDSALYLCASSLGAGQGYEQYFGPGTRLTVT.

Written as DNA, the CDR3 is TGTGCCAGCAGTCATGGGGGTCCTAGCGGGGCCCCCTACGAGCAGTACTTC. Translated: CASSHGGPSGAPYEQYF. The genes are TRBV5-4 and TRBJ2-7; TRBD2 matches 9 bases. V shed 5 bases and J 2 bases; nucleotides not matched to a gene: 14. This CDR3 spans 17 amino acids. Germline assignment: CDR1 SGHNT and CDR2 YYREEE (reference sequence).

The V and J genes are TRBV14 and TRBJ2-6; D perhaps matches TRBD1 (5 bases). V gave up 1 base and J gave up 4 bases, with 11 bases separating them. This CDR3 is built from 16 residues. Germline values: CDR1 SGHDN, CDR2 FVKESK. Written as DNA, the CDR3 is TGTGCCAGCAGCCAAGTGGCAGGGTCCGGGGCCAACGTCCTGACTTTC. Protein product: CASSQVAGSGANVLTF.

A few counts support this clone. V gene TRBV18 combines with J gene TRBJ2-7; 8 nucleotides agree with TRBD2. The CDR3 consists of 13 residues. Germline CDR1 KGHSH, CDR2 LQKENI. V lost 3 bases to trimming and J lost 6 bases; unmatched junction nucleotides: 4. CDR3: CASSPDAGGEQYF. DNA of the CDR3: TGTGCCAGCTCACCCGACGCGGGGGGCGAGCAGTACTTC. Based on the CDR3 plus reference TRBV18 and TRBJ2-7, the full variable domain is NAGVMQNPRHLVRRRGQEARLRCSPMKGHSHVYWYRQLPEEGLKFMVYLQKENIIDESGMPKERFSAEFPKEGPSILRIQQVVRGDSAAYFCASSPDAGGEQYFGPGTRLTVT.

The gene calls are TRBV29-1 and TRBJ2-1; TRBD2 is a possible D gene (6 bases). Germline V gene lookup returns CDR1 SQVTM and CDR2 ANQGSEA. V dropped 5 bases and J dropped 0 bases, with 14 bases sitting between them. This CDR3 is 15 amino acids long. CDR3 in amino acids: CSVSREPSSYNEQFF. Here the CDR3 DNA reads TGCAGCGTTTCTCGGGAGCCAAGCTCCTACAATGAGCAGTTCTTC.

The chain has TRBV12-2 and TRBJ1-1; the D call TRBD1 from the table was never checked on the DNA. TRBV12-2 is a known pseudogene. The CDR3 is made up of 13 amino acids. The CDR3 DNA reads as TGTGCAAGTCAGGCAGGGGCAGTCGCTGAAGCTTTCTTT. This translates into CASQAGAVAEAFF.

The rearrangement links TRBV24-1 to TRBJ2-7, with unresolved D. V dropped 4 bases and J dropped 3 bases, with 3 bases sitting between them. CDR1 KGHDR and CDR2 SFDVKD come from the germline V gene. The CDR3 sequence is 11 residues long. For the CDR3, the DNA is TGTGCCACCAGTGACTTCTACGAGCAGTACTTC. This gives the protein CATSDFYEQYF.

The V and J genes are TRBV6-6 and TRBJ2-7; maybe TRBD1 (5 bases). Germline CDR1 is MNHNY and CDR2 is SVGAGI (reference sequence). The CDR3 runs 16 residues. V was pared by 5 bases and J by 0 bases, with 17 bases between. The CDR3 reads CASSLSDRGSSYEQYF. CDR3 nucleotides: TGTGCCAGCAGTCTATCTGACAGAGGTAGCTCCTACGAGCAGTACTTC.

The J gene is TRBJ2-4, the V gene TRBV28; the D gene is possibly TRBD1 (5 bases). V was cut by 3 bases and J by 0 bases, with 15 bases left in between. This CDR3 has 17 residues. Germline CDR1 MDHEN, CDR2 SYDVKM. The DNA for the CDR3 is TGTGCCAGCAGTTTGTCGCAGGGCTCCTTAGCCAAAAACATTCAGTACTTC. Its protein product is CASSLSQGSLAKNIQYF.

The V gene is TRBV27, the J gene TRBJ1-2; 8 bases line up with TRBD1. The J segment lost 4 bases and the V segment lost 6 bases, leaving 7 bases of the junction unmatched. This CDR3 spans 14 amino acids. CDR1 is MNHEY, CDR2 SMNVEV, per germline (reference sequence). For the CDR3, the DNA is TGTGCCAGCAGGAACAGACAGGGGCCCTATGGCTACACCTTC. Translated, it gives CASRNRQGPYGYTF.

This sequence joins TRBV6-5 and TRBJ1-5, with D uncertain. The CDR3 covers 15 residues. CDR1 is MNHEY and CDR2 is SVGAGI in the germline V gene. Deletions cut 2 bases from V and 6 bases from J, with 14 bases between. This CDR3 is CASSYGRGAGQPQHF. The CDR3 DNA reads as TGTGCCAGCAGTTACGGGCGGGGAGCTGGTCAGCCCCAGCATTTT.

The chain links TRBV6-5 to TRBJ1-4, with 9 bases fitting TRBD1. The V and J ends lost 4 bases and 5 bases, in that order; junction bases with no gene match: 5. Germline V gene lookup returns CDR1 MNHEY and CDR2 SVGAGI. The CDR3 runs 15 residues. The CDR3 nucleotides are TGTGCCAGCAGTTCGTATGGGACAGGGAATGAAAAACTGTTTTTT. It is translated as CASSSYGTGNEKLFF.

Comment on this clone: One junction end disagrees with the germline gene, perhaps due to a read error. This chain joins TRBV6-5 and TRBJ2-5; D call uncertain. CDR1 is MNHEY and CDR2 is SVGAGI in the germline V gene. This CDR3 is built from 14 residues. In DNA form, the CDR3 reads TGTGCCAGCAGTCCCCCGCGAGGCCAAGGGACCCAGTACTTC. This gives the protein CASSPPRGQGTQYF.

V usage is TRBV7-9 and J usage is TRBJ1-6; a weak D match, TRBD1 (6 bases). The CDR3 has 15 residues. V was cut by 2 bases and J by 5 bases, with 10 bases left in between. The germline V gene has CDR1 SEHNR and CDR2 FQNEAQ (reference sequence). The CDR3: CASSLPAGDNSPLHF. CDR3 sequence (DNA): TGTGCCAGCAGCTTACCGGCAGGGGATAATTCACCCCTCCACTTT. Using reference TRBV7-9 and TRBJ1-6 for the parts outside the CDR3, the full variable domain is DTGVSQNPRHKITKRGQNVTFRCDPISEHNRLYWYRQTLGQGPEFLTYFQNEAQLEKSRLLSDRFSAERPKGSFSTLEIQRTEQGDSAMYLCASSLPAGDNSPLHFGNGTRLTVT.

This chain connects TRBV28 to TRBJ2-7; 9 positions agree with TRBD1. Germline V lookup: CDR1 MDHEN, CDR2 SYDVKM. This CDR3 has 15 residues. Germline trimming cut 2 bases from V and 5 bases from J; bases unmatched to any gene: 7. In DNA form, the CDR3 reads TGTGCCAGCAGTTTAGCCGGGACAGGGTACCACGAGCAGTACTTC. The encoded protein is CASSLAGTGYHEQYF.

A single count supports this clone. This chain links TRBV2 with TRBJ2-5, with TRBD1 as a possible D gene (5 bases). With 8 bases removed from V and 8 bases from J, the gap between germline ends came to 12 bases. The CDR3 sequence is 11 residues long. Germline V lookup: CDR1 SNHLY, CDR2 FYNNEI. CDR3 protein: CASQLQGTQYF. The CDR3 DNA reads TGTGCCAGCCAATTGCAGGGTACCCAGTACTTC.

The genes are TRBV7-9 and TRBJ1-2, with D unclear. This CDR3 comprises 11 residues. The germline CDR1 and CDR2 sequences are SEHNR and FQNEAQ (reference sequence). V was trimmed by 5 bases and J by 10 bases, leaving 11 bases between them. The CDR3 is CASSPTQDYTF. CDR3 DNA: TGTGCCAGCAGCCCCACGCAGGACTACACCTTC.

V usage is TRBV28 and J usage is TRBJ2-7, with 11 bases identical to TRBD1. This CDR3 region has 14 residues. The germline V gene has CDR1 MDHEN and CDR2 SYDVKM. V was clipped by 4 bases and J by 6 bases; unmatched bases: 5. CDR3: CASSYGTGGGEQYF. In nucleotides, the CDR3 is TGTGCCAGCAGTTACGGGACAGGGGGTGGCGAGCAGTACTTC.